This TCR beta chain stems from a study of T cells in Graves' hyperthyroidism and ophthalmopathy. This clonotype has at least ten counts. This CDR3 has 15 residues. CDR1 and CDR2 (germline): SGHTA, FQGTGA. Between the trimmed V and J ends, which lost 2 bases and 2 bases, there was a span of 11 bases. Calling Graves' hyperthyroidism stable meant ophthalmopathy did not progress within 18 months. Patients aged 18 to 65 had newly diagnosed hyperthyroidism of under 2 months' duration. Amplified TCR beta CDR3 regions came from RNA transcripts. The TCR CDR3 first-round RT-PCR relied on the HTBI primer set. TCRdb used MiXCR to reprocess the multiplex PCR reads, holding one entry per CDR3 protein. The top ten clones hold under 9.5% of a sample with 550,000 to 800,000 distinct CDR3 sequences, around 15% of them seen once.

The chain links TRBV7-3 to TRBJ2-3; TRBD2 might be the D (6 bases). Specimen: blood. The TCR was taken from a young man with Graves' hyperthyroidism. The CDR3 DNA reads as TGTGCCAGCAGCTTAGGGGGGTACAACACAGATACGCAGTATTTT. This sequence encodes CASSLGGYNTDTQYF.